The present T cell receptor (beta chain) was sequenced within a study of shared clonotypes between healthy human individuals. The repertoire was sequenced with immunoSEQ multiplex PCR; TCRdb's copy has only in-frame clones and lacks some. The sample has 490,000 or so clones; 60% to 85% are singletons. The CDR3 loop spans 14 amino acids. Looked up from germline, CDR1 is MRHNA and CDR2 is SNTAGT. Trimming pared 5 bases from V and 6 bases from J, leaving 13 bases between. V usage is TRBV6-4 and J usage is TRBJ2-2; no clear D. The TCR was taken from a woman in her thirties or forties in good health. Some clones in this sample may be carry-over from other donors' samples. Sample: PBMCs. The CDR3 DNA is TGTGCCAGCAGTCCCCTCGACGGCCCCGGGGAGCTGTTTTTT. Protein sequence: CASSPLDGPGELFF.